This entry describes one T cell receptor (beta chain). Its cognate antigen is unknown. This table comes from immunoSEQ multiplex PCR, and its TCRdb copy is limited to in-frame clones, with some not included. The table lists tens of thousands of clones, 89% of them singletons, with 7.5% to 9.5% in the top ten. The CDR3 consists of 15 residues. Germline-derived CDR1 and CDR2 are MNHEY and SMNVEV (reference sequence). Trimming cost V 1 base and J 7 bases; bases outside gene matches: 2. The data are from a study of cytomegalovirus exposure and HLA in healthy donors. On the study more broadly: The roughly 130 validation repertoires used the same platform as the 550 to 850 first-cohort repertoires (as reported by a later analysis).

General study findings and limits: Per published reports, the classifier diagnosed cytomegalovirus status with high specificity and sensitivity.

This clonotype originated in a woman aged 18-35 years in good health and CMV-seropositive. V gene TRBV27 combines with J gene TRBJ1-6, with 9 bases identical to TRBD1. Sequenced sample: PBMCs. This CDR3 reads CASSLLGQGNSPLHF. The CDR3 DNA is TGTGCCAGCAGTTTATTAGGACAGGGGAATTCACCCCTCCACTTT.